This paragraph reports one T cell receptor (beta chain). Its antigen is still unknown. These data come from a study of pediatric ulcerative colitis. Study results and limitations: Two patients' blood samples yielded substantially fewer templates.

From germline, CDR1 is SGHTA and CDR2 FQGNSA. Trimming took 5 bases from V and 5 from J; bases not matched to a gene: 11. This CDR3 is built from 16 residues. Samples were sequenced at Survey level, maximum 500,000 reads. TCRdb's table, derived via immunoSEQ multiplex PCR, lists solely in-frame clones and lacks some. The table includes about 60,000 clones, 85% to 90% detected once. V is TRBV7-2 and J is TRBJ2-7; 11 bases match TRBD2. The sequenced sample was blood. This receptor was obtained from a boy under 18 who was a control in a study of pediatric ulcerative colitis. CDR3 nucleotide sequence: TGTGCCAGCAGCGAGGAGTGGCTAGCGGGAGGTCACGAGCAGTACTTC. Translated, it gives CASSEEWLAGGHEQYF.